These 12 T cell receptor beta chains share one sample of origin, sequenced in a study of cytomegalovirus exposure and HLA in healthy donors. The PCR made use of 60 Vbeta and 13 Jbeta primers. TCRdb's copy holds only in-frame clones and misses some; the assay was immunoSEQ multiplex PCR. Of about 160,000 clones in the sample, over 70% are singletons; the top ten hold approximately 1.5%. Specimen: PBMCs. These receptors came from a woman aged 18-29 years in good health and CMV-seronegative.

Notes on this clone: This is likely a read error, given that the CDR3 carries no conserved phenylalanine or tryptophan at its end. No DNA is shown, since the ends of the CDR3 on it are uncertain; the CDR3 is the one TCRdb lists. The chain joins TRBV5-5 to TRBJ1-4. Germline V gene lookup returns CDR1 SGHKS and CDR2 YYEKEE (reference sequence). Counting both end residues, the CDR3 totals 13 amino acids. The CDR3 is CASSLAVGDSPRL.

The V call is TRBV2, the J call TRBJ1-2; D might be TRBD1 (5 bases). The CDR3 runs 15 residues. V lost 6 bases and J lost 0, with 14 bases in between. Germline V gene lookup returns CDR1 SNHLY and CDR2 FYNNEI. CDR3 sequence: CASRPDRPSNYGYTF. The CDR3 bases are TGTGCCAGCAGGCCCGACAGACCCTCTAACTATGGCTACACCTTC. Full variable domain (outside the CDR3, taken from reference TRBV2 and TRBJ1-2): EPEVTQTPSHQVTQMGQEVILRCVPISNHLYFYWYRQILGQKVEFLVSFYNNEISEKSEIFDDQFSVERPDGSNFTLKIRSTKLEDSAMYFCASRPDRPSNYGYTFGSGTRLTVV.

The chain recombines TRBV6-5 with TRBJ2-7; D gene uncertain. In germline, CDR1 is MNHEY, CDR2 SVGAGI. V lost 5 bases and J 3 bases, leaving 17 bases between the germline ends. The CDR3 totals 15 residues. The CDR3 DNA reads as TGTGCCAGCAGTCTTACAGATGACATTATCTACGAGCAGTACTTC. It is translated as CASSLTDDIIYEQYF.

This CDR3 reads CSAGRGDGADTQYF. DNA for the CDR3: TGCAGCGCTGGGAGGGGGGACGGGGCAGATACGCAGTATTTT. The rearrangement joins TRBV29-1 to TRBJ2-3; possible D gene TRBD2, 7 bases. The germline CDR1 and CDR2 sequences are SQVTM and ANQGSEA. Trimming pared 7 bases from V and 4 bases from J, leaving 18 bases between. This CDR3 region has 14 residues.

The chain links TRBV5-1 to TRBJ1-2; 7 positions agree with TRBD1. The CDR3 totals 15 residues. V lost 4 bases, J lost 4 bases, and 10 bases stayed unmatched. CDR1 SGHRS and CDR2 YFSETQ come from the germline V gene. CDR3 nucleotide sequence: TGCGCCAGCAGCCCCTTAGAAGGGGGCATCTATGGCTACACCTTC. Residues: CASSPLEGGIYGYTF.

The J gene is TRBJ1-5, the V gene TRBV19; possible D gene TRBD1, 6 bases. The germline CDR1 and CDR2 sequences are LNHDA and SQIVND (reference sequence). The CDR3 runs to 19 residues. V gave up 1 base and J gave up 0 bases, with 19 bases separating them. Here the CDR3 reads CASSIAGVLLRDSNQPQHF. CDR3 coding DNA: TGTGCCAGTAGTATAGCAGGGGTCCTCTTACGAGATAGCAATCAGCCCCAGCATTTT.

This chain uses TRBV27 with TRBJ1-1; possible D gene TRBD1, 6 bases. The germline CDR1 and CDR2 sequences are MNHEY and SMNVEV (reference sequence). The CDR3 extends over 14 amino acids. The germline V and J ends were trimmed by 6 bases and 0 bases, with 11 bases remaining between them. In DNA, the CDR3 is TGTGCCAGCAGGGCCAGGGGAATGAACACTGAAGCTTTCTTT. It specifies CASRARGMNTEAFF.

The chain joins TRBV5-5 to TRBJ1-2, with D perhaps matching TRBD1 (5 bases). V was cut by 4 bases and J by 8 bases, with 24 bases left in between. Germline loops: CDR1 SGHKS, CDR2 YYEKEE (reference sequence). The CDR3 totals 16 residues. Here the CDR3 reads CASSMGPREEVGGYTF. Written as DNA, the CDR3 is TGTGCCAGCAGCATGGGGCCCAGGGAGGAAGTCGGAGGCTACACCTTC.

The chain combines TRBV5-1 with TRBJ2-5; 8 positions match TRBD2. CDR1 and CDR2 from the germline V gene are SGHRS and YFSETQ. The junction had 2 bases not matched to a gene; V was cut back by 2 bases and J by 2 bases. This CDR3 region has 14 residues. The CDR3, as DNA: TGCGCCAGCAGCTTAGCGGGGGTGCAAGAGACCCAGTACTTC. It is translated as CASSLAGVQETQYF.

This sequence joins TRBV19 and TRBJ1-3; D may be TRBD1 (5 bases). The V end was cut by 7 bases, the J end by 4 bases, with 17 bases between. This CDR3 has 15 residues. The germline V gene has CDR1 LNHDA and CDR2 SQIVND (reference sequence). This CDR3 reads CASNYRGFGGNTIYF. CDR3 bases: TGTGCCAGTAATTATAGGGGATTCGGCGGAAACACCATATATTTT.

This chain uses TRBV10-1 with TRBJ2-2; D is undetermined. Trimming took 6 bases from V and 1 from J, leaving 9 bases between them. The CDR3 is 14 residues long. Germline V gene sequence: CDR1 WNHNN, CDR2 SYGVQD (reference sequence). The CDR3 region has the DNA TGCGCCAGCAGACAAACAAGGAACACCGGGGAGCTGTTTTTT. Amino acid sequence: CASRQTRNTGELFF.

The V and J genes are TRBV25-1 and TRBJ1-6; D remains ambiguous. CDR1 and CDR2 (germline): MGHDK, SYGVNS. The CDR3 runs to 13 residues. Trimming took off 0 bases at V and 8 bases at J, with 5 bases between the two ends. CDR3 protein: CASSEYKYSPLHF. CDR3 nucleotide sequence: TGTGCCAGCAGTGAATATAAATATTCACCCCTCCACTTT.